Presented here are 28 T cell receptor beta chains from one specimen sequenced in a study of cytomegalovirus exposure and HLA in healthy donors. Sequenced by immunoSEQ multiplex PCR; TCRdb stores in-frame clones only, minus some. Of approximately 71,000 clones detected, 94% appear once; the ten largest clones hold roughly 0.94%. The sequenced sample was PBMCs. These receptors were obtained from a young woman in good health and CMV-seronegative.

This chain joins TRBV5-1 and TRBJ2-1, with a weak D call TRBD1 (5 bases). V lost 5 bases, J lost 7 bases, and 13 bases lay in between. Germline loops: CDR1 SGHRS, CDR2 YFSETQ. The CDR3 is 13 residues long. The DNA of the CDR3 is TGCGCCAGCAGAGCCAGGGCGGAAAATGAGCAGTTCTTC. This encodes CASRARAENEQFF.

V gene TRBV6-5 combines with J gene TRBJ1-2; 10 bases are a match to TRBD1. This CDR3 region has 14 residues. CDR1 MNHEY and CDR2 SVGAGI come from the germline V gene. Unmatched junction bases numbered 0, after V lost 2 bases and J lost 3 bases. Here the CDR3 reads CASSYGQGDYGYTF. CDR3 nucleotides: TGTGCCAGCAGTTACGGACAGGGGGACTATGGCTACACCTTC.

The chain links TRBV27 to TRBJ1-2; D remains unclear. Trimming removed 2 bases at V and 8 bases at J, with 12 bases between. CDR1 and CDR2 (germline): MNHEY, SMNVEV (reference sequence). The CDR3 runs to 13 residues. This CDR3 is CASSLPSGGGYTF. The CDR3 region has the DNA TGTGCCAGCAGTTTACCGTCTGGAGGAGGCTACACCTTC.

CDR3 protein: CASSSVGQFNEQFF. The CDR3 region has the DNA TGTGCCAGCAGCAGCGTAGGACAATTCAATGAGCAGTTCTTC. The gene calls are TRBV2 and TRBJ2-1; perhaps TRBD1 as D (5 bases). Germline V gives CDR1 SNHLY, CDR2 FYNNEI. This CDR3 region has 14 residues. V was clipped by 6 bases and J by 6 bases, with 15 bases between them.

The chain couples TRBV5-4 to TRBJ2-7, with 10 bases matching TRBD2. From germline, CDR1 is SGHNT and CDR2 YYREEE (reference sequence). The CDR3 has 14 amino acids. Trimming cost V 4 bases and J 0 bases; bases outside gene matches: 1. The DNA for the CDR3 is TGTGCCAGCAGCCCTAGCGGGGGCTCCTACGAGCAGTACTTC. Its protein is CASSPSGGSYEQYF.

The J gene is TRBJ2-7, the V gene TRBV30; D uncertain. V dropped 3 bases and J dropped 1 base, with 10 bases sitting between them. This CDR3 has 13 residues. Germline V gene lookup returns CDR1 GTSNPN and CDR2 SVGIG (reference sequence). The CDR3 DNA sequence: TGTGCCTGGAGCAATGGCTTTTCCTACGAGCAGTACTTC. Protein: CAWSNGFSYEQYF.

This chain uses TRBV6-5 with TRBJ1-2, with 10 bases that match TRBD1. The V gene's germline CDR1 is MNHEY and CDR2 SVGAGI. The V and J ends lost 5 bases and 2 bases, in that order; junction bases with no gene match: 2. This CDR3 is 14 amino acids long. CDR3 in DNA: TGTGCCAGCAGTAGGGACAGGGGAAACTATGGCTACACCTTC. It specifies CASSRDRGNYGYTF.

V is TRBV4-3 and J is TRBJ2-6; no firm D call. Deletions cut 4 bases from V and 0 bases from J, with 10 bases between. CDR1 is LGHNA and CDR2 is YSLEER in the germline V gene. The length of the CDR3 is 16 residues. The CDR3 DNA sequence: TGCGCCAGCAGCCTGCTCAGTTCCTCTGGGGCCAACGTCCTGACTTTC. Its translation is CASSLLSSSGANVLTF.

The J gene is TRBJ1-2, the V gene TRBV7-2; D is undetermined. V gave up 0 bases and J gave up 7 bases, with 18 bases separating them. This CDR3 has 16 amino acids. Germline V lookup: CDR1 SGHTA, CDR2 FQGNSA. The CDR3 reads CASSLAPPGFVGGYTF. Written as DNA, the CDR3 is TGTGCCAGCAGCTTAGCCCCGCCGGGGTTTGTTGGTGGCTACACCTTC.

The V gene is TRBV7-9, the J gene TRBJ2-5; 8 bases line up with TRBD2. CDR3 size: 13 residues. Germline assignment: CDR1 SEHNR and CDR2 FQNEAQ (reference sequence). After removal of 5 bases from V and 3 bases from J, the junction contained 2 bases not matched to a gene. The CDR3 loop is CASSPGREETQYF. The CDR3 nucleotides are TGTGCCAGCAGCCCCGGGAGGGAAGAGACCCAGTACTTC.

V gene TRBV6-1 combines with J gene TRBJ2-5, with TRBD2 matching 7 bases. There are 13 residues in the CDR3. Germline CDR1 reads MNHNS; CDR2 reads SASEGT. The V gene end was trimmed by 7 bases and the J gene end by 0 bases; junction bases not matched to a gene: 2. In nucleotides, the CDR3 is TGTGCCAGCAACAGCGGGAACCAAGAGACCCAGTACTTC. Translated: CASNSGNQETQYF.

The chain is built from TRBV6-1 and TRBJ2-7; perhaps TRBD2 as D (5 bases). Per germline, CDR1 MNHNS and CDR2 SASEGT. The CDR3 sequence is 15 residues long. V gave up 2 bases and J gave up 0 bases, with 11 bases separating them. This CDR3 is CASSEWGDNSYEQYF. The CDR3, as DNA: TGTGCCAGCAGTGAATGGGGAGACAACTCCTACGAGCAGTACTTC.

The count of this clone is one. The J gene is TRBJ1-1, the V gene TRBV6-5; a possible D gene is TRBD1 (6 bases). Germline loops: CDR1 MNHEY, CDR2 SVGAGI. The CDR3 is 14 residues long. The V end lost 6 bases, the J end lost 6 bases, and 17 bases lay between the germline ends. The CDR3 coding sequence is TGTGCCAGCAGCCCTCAGGGGAACGTTGCTGAAGCTTTCTTT. Translating gives CASSPQGNVAEAFF.

This clone was found once. The chain employs TRBV27 and TRBJ1-3; 11 positions agree with TRBD1. This CDR3 region has 19 residues. CDR1 is MNHEY and CDR2 is SMNVEV in the germline V gene (reference sequence). V shed 3 bases, J shed 0 bases, and the junction held 10 bases outside the gene matches. The CDR3 coding sequence is TGTGCCAGCAGTTTCCTCTCCGGGACAGGGGGTATCTCTGGAAACACCATATATTTT. The encoded protein is CASSFLSGTGGISGNTIYF.

This chain joins TRBV2 and TRBJ1-2; TRBD1 aligns across 11 bases. Per the germline V gene, CDR1 is SNHLY and CDR2 is FYNNEI. With 9 bases clipped from V and 7 bases from J, the junction kept 7 bases outside the gene matches. This CDR3 comprises 13 residues. CDR3 sequence reads: CASGLDRGLGYTF. CDR3 coding DNA: TGTGCCAGTGGGTTGGACAGGGGGCTTGGCTACACCTTC.

The V gene is TRBV15, the J gene TRBJ2-7, with 10 bases aligning to TRBD2. This CDR3 spans 20 amino acids. Germline-derived CDR1 and CDR2 are LNHNV and YYDKDF (reference sequence). With V trimmed by 3 bases and J by 4 bases, 21 bases remained unmatched. For the CDR3, the DNA is TGTGCCACCAGCAGCTTGGACGGGCTAGCGGGAGATTTCATCGGGTACGAGCAGTACTTC. As protein: CATSSLDGLAGDFIGYEQYF.

The chain is built from TRBV29-1 and TRBJ2-7, with 9 bases fitting TRBD2. The CDR3 has 14 amino acids. Looked up from germline, CDR1 is SQVTM and CDR2 is ANQGSEA. The V segment lost 6 bases and the J segment 2 bases; nucleotides outside the gene matches: 8. The CDR3 nucleotides are TGCAGCGTCGAGACTAGCGGAATTACCTACGAGCAGTACTTC. Its translation is CSVETSGITYEQYF.

The V call is TRBV5-1, the J call TRBJ2-3, with 8 bases matching TRBD1. CDR1 is SGHRS and CDR2 is YFSETQ in the germline V gene. V gave up 0 bases and J gave up 2 bases; unmatched junction bases: 5. This CDR3 is 16 amino acids long. This CDR3 is CASSLGWGQVTDTQYF. For the CDR3, the DNA is TGCGCCAGCAGCTTGGGGTGGGGACAGGTCACAGATACGCAGTATTTT.

The chain carries TRBV7-3 and TRBJ2-1; a possible D gene is TRBD2 (6 bases). The CDR3 is 13 residues long. Germline V gene lookup returns CDR1 SGHTA and CDR2 FQGTGA. V shed 1 base and J shed 6 bases, with 7 bases lying between them. CDR3 coding DNA: TGTGCCAGCAGCTTAATCGGGAGCAATGAGCAGTTCTTC. This encodes CASSLIGSNEQFF.

As to this clone: Lacking the conserved final phenylalanine or tryptophan, this CDR3 likely reflects a read error. Because the CDR3's place on the DNA is in doubt, the DNA is left out and the CDR3 is given as listed by TCRdb. This chain uses TRBV30 with TRBJ2-3; the table's TRBD2 call for D was not verified on the DNA. Germline values: CDR1 GTSNPN, CDR2 SVGIG (reference sequence). The CDR3 has 10 amino acids, counting both end residues. CDR3: CAWTPGGACR.

The rearrangement links TRBV2 to TRBJ1-6; the D gene is possibly TRBD1 (6 bases). The length of the CDR3 is 19 residues. In germline, CDR1 is SNHLY, CDR2 FYNNEI. V lost 2 bases to trimming and J lost 2 bases, with 19 bases between them. CDR3 residues: CASSEYNPRGATYNSPLHF. For the CDR3, the DNA is TGTGCCAGCAGTGAATACAATCCGCGGGGGGCCACCTATAATTCACCCCTCCACTTT.

The count of this clone is one. The V call is TRBV4-1, the J call TRBJ2-1; 9 positions agree with TRBD2. After removal of 1 base from V and 9 bases from J, the junction contained 7 bases not matched to a gene. Germline CDR1 and CDR2: MGHRA and YSYEKL. The CDR3 runs 15 residues. For the CDR3, the DNA is TGCGCCAGCAGCCAAGGTTTAGCGGGAGCGGGTGAGCAGTTCTTC. Translated, it gives CASSQGLAGAGEQFF.

The genes are TRBV10-3 and TRBJ2-3; TRBD2 matches at 10 bases. Trimming cost V 10 bases and J 6 bases; bases outside gene matches: 7. The CDR3 totals 13 residues. Germline CDR1 reads ENHRY; CDR2 reads SYGVKD. Here the CDR3 DNA reads TGTGCCACCCTAGCGGGAGAGGCGGATACGCAGTATTTT. Translation: CATLAGEADTQYF.

The rearrangement uses TRBV30 and TRBJ2-2; D perhaps matches TRBD2 (5 bases). The CDR3 consists of 17 residues. Germline CDR1 reads GTSNPN; CDR2 reads SVGIG (reference sequence). V shed 4 bases and J shed 1 base, with 19 bases lying between them. DNA for the CDR3: TGTGCCTGGAAAAGCGTCGAAGTAGCGCTGAACACCGGGGAGCTGTTTTTT. This encodes CAWKSVEVALNTGELFF.

The chain combines TRBV6-5 with TRBJ2-7; D is perhaps TRBD1 (6 bases). The V gene lost 4 bases and the J gene lost 4 bases, with 17 bases spanning the gap. The CDR3 spans 15 residues. The germline CDR1 and CDR2 sequences are MNHEY and SVGAGI. The CDR3 DNA reads as TGTGCCAGCAGTTCGATCTGGTCACAGGGTTACGAGCAGTACTTC. Amino acid sequence: CASSSIWSQGYEQYF.

The chain has TRBV7-2 and TRBJ2-3, with 14 bases lining up with TRBD2. From germline, CDR1 is SGHTA and CDR2 FQGNSA. V was pared by 0 bases and J by 5 bases, with 13 bases of the junction left unmatched. This CDR3 has 20 residues. In DNA form, the CDR3 reads TGTGCCAGCAGCTTAGCCGCGGGACTAGCGGGAGTCGGTCGGCAAGATACGCAGTATTTT. Its translation is CASSLAAGLAGVGRQDTQYF. Complete variable domain (other parts from reference TRBV7-2 and TRBJ2-3): GAGVSQSPSNKVTEKGKDVELRCDPISGHTALYWYRQSLGQGLEFLIYFQGNSAPDKSGLPSDRFSAERTGGSVSTLTIQRTQQEDSAVYLCASSLAAGLAGVGRQDTQYFGPGTRLTVL.

This clone has only one observation. The CDR3 here is CASSESRSETQYF. In DNA form, the CDR3 reads TGCGCCAGCAGCGAGAGTAGATCCGAGACCCAGTACTTC. This chain links TRBV10-2 with TRBJ2-5; D uncertain. CDR3 size: 13 residues. Germline CDR1 WSHSY, CDR2 SAAADI. Trimming shortened V by 6 bases and J by 5 bases, and 13 bases separated the two germline ends.

The V gene is TRBV4-3, the J gene TRBJ2-5; 8 bases match TRBD2. Trimming took 0 bases from V and 4 from J; bases not matched to a gene: 4. Germline CDR1 LGHNA, CDR2 YSLEER. The CDR3 sequence is 15 residues long. The CDR3 protein is CASSQERGGSETQYF. The CDR3 DNA sequence: TGCGCCAGCAGCCAAGAACGGGGGGGGTCAGAGACCCAGTACTTC.